The 31 T cell receptor beta chains below come from one sample, sequenced in a study of blood T cell repertoires in COVID-19. Only in-frame clones appear in the TCRdb table, and some are missing; sequencing was by immunoSEQ multiplex PCR. Found here are roughly 340,000 clones, over 75% of them singletons; the top ten hold roughly 0.99%. The specimen was PBMCs or T cells enriched from blood (not recorded which). These receptors all stem from a man aged 18 to 29 who had recovered from COVID-19.

This chain connects TRBV14 to TRBJ1-5; 7 bases match TRBD1. The CDR3 runs 15 residues. V dropped 1 base and J dropped 2; count of bases not matched to a gene: 2. Germline loops: CDR1 SGHDN, CDR2 FVKESK. CDR3 protein: CASSQGGTGNQPQHF. The CDR3 DNA sequence: TGTGCCAGCAGCCAAGGGGGGACAGGCAATCAGCCCCAGCATTTT.

The CDR3 region is CASGPGQGETPYYGYTF. The DNA of the CDR3 is TGTGCCAGCGGTCCGGGGCAGGGGGAGACCCCCTACTATGGCTACACCTTC. This chain connects TRBV6-6 to TRBJ1-2, with 7 bases fitting TRBD1. Per the germline V gene, CDR1 is MNHNY and CDR2 is SVGAGI (reference sequence). With V trimmed by 8 bases and J by 3 bases, 18 bases remained unmatched. The CDR3 sequence is 17 residues long.

This chain links TRBV6-5 with TRBJ1-1; 7 nucleotides line up with TRBD1. CDR1 and CDR2 from the germline V gene are MNHEY and SVGAGI. The CDR3 runs 14 residues. Trimming removed 10 bases from V and 0 bases from J; junction bases left unmatched: 8. CDR3 loop: CAINHRGLNTEAFF. CDR3 coding DNA: TGTGCCATAAACCACAGGGGTCTGAACACTGAAGCTTTCTTT.

This chain links TRBV25-1 with TRBJ1-6, with D perhaps matching TRBD1 (5 bases). CDR3 length: 16 amino acids. Trimming removed 3 bases from V and 3 bases from J, with 12 bases in between. CDR1 MGHDK and CDR2 SYGVNS come from the germline V gene. This CDR3 is CASSEWGGDYNSPLHF. The DNA of the CDR3 is TGTGCCAGCAGTGAGTGGGGGGGGGACTATAATTCACCCCTCCACTTT. Complete variable domain (other parts from reference TRBV25-1 and TRBJ1-6): EADIYQTPRYLVIGTGKKITLECSQTMGHDKMYWYQQDPGMELHLIHYSYGVNSTEKGDLSSESTVSRIRTEHFPLTLESARPSHTSQYLCASSEWGGDYNSPLHFGNGTRLTVT.

This sequence joins TRBV10-2 and TRBJ1-1, with 7 bases lining up with TRBD1. Germline CDR1 WSHSY, CDR2 SAAADI. Germline trimming cut 3 bases from V and 4 bases from J; bases unmatched to any gene: 5. This CDR3 spans 14 amino acids. CDR3 protein: CASSELRGATEAFF. CDR3 DNA: TGCGCCAGCAGTGAACTCAGGGGGGCCACTGAAGCTTTCTTT.

The chain combines TRBV27 with TRBJ2-7; tentatively, D is TRBD2 (5 bases). CDR1 MNHEY and CDR2 SMNVEV come from the germline V gene (reference sequence). CDR3 length: 14 residues. Trimming shortened V by 3 bases and J by 6 bases, and 15 bases separated the two germline ends. The CDR3, as DNA: TGTGCCAGCAGTTTTCTATTCGGGAAGACCGAGCAGTACTTC. It translates to CASSFLFGKTEQYF.

This rearrangement joins TRBV4-2 to TRBJ1-2; D unresolved. V was clipped by 7 bases and J by 2 bases, with 11 bases between them. The CDR3 is 13 amino acids. From germline, CDR1 is LGHNA and CDR2 YNFKEQ. DNA for the CDR3: TGTGCCAGCACGCCGGCGGCCAACTATGGCTACACCTTC. It encodes CASTPAANYGYTF.

CDR3 sequence reads: CASSRQGGDTQYF. CDR3 nucleotide sequence: TGCGCCAGCAGCCGTCAAGGGGGAGATACGCAGTATTTT. This chain connects TRBV5-1 to TRBJ2-3, with D perhaps TRBD1 (6 bases). The V gene's germline CDR1 is SGHRS and CDR2 YFSETQ. Trimming took 4 bases from V and 5 from J, leaving 11 bases between them. This CDR3 is 13 amino acids long.

This clone was detected once. CDR3 coding DNA: TGTGCCAGTAGTAACTACAGGGGGAACACTGAAGCTTTCTTT. This encodes CASSNYRGNTEAFF. The chain combines TRBV19 with TRBJ1-1; 7 bases are shared with TRBD1. This CDR3 has 14 amino acids. Germline values: CDR1 LNHDA, CDR2 SQIVND (reference sequence). J was trimmed by 1 base and V by 4 bases; bases with no gene match: 3.

The rearrangement links TRBV27 to TRBJ1-1; TRBD1 matches 8 bases. Trimming at V came to 2 bases and at J to 1 base, leaving 6 bases not matched to a gene. CDR1 and CDR2 from the germline V gene are MNHEY and SMNVEV (reference sequence). The CDR3 length is 16 residues. The CDR3 protein is CASSLSRTGTNTEAFF. In DNA, the CDR3 is TGTGCCAGCAGTTTAAGTCGGACAGGGACGAACACTGAAGCTTTCTTT.

The J gene is TRBJ1-3, the V gene TRBV5-1, with TRBD1 matching over 9 bases. The germline V gene has CDR1 SGHRS and CDR2 YFSETQ. Germline trimming cut 3 bases from V and 6 bases from J; bases unmatched to any gene: 7. This CDR3 is built from 15 residues. CDR3 in DNA: TGCGCCAGCAGCTCGGGACAGGGTTTGGCAAACACCATATATTTT. Protein sequence: CASSSGQGLANTIYF.

The rearrangement links TRBV28 to TRBJ1-5; TRBD1 might be the D (5 bases). Germline-derived CDR1 and CDR2 are MDHEN and SYDVKM. V was shortened by 6 bases and J by 5 bases, with 14 bases between the two germline ends. This CDR3 comprises 14 residues. The CDR3 nucleotides read TGTGCCAGCAGGGGGACGGGGACTTATCAGCCCCAGCATTTT. It codes for CASRGTGTYQPQHF. Complete variable domain (other parts from reference TRBV28 and TRBJ1-5): DVKVTQSSRYLVKRTGEKVFLECVQDMDHENMFWYRQDPGLGLRLIYFSYDVKMKEKGDIPEGYSVSREKKERFSLILESASTNQTSMYLCASRGTGTYQPQHFGDGTRLSIL.

The J gene is TRBJ1-2, the V gene TRBV6-2 or TRBV6-3; D gene ambiguous. V was pared by 6 bases and J by 2 bases, with 7 bases between. The CDR3 totals 12 residues. CDR1 is MNHEY and CDR2 is SVGEGT in the germline V gene. CDR3 loop: CASSEANYGYTF. CDR3 nucleotide sequence: TGTGCCAGCAGCGAGGCGAACTATGGCTACACCTTC.

The rearrangement joins TRBV27 to TRBJ2-3; TRBD2 aligns across 8 bases. CDR1 MNHEY and CDR2 SMNVEV come from the germline V gene (reference sequence). This CDR3 comprises 14 residues. Trimming cost V 6 bases and J 6 bases; bases outside gene matches: 8. CDR3 in DNA: TGTGCCAGCAGGGACGGGAGGGCCGAGGATACGCAGTATTTT. Translation gives CASRDGRAEDTQYF.

The CDR3: CASSVGGTASPLHF. The CDR3 bases are TGTGCCAGCAGCGTAGGAGGGACAGCATCACCCCTCCACTTT. This chain connects TRBV9 to TRBJ1-6, with TRBD1 matching over 7 bases. The germline V gene has CDR1 SGDLS and CDR2 YYNGEE. This CDR3 region has 14 residues. J lost 10 bases, V lost 0 bases, and 4 bases had no gene match.

V usage is TRBV6-5 and J usage is TRBJ1-2; the D is unclear. Trimming pared 5 bases from V and 4 bases from J, leaving 5 bases between. In germline, CDR1 is MNHEY, CDR2 SVGAGI. The CDR3 is 11 residues long. DNA of the CDR3: TGTGCCAGCAGTCGAGGCTATGGCTACACCTTC. As protein: CASSRGYGYTF.

This clone is a singleton in its sample. The chain carries TRBV27 and TRBJ1-1; D call uncertain. The germline CDR1 and CDR2 sequences are MNHEY and SMNVEV (reference sequence). The length of the CDR3 is 14 residues. V lost 0 bases, J lost 5 bases, and 10 bases lay in between. The CDR3 bases are TGTGCCAGCAGTTTATCTTCGGGGTTTACTGAAGCTTTCTTT. Translation gives CASSLSSGFTEAFF.

A note on this clone: Relative to the germline gene, one junction end is altered; a read error may explain this. The rearrangement links TRBV19 to TRBJ1-6, with unresolved D. In germline, CDR1 is LNHDA, CDR2 SQIVND (reference sequence). This CDR3 is built from 13 residues. The CDR3 region is CASSLRTNSLLHF. The CDR3 DNA sequence: TGTGCCAGTAGTCTACGGACTAATTCACTCCTCCACTTT.

This CDR3 reads CASSPLDSVSETQYF. The DNA for the CDR3 is TGTGCCAGCAGTCCCCTGGACTCAGTATCGGAGACCCAGTACTTC. The chain couples TRBV25-1 to TRBJ2-5; perhaps TRBD2 as D (5 bases). Germline V lookup: CDR1 MGHDK, CDR2 SYGVNS. The V end lost 5 bases, the J end lost 5 bases, and 18 bases lay between the germline ends. The CDR3 sequence is 15 residues long.

This clone was recorded only once. This chain uses TRBV3-1 (or the pseudogene TRBV3-2) with TRBJ2-7; 10 positions match TRBD1. The germline CDR1 and CDR2 sequences are LGHDT and YNNKEL (reference sequence). The CDR3 extends over 14 amino acids. With V trimmed by 4 bases and J by 5 bases, 5 bases remained unmatched. CDR3 sequence: CASSPRQGAHEQYF. The CDR3 DNA reads TGTGCCAGCAGCCCGAGACAGGGGGCCCACGAGCAGTACTTC.

Only a few counts were recorded for this clone. CDR3 DNA: TGTGCCAGCAGCGTAGTAGGTGACAACAGAAACACCATATATTTT. Amino acid sequence: CASSVVGDNRNTIYF. V and J are TRBV9 and TRBJ1-3; no definite D call. Trimming took off 0 bases at V and 5 bases at J, with 12 bases between the two ends. Germline V gene sequence: CDR1 SGDLS, CDR2 YYNGEE. The CDR3 is 15 residues long.

CDR3 loop: CASSQSGGPQETQYF. CDR3 bases: TGTGCCAGCAGCCAGAGCGGGGGGCCCCAAGAGACCCAGTACTTC. This chain uses TRBV3-1 (or the pseudogene TRBV3-2) with TRBJ2-5; 9 bases are a match to TRBD2. The germline gives CDR1 LGHDT, CDR2 YNNKEL (reference sequence). The CDR3 sequence is 15 residues long. V gave up 3 bases and J gave up 1 base; unmatched junction bases: 3.

The chain uses TRBV4-2 and TRBJ2-4, with 7 bases fitting TRBD2. Germline CDR1 LGHNA, CDR2 YNFKEQ. V lost 4 bases to trimming and J lost 6 bases; unmatched junction nucleotides: 9. The CDR3 contains 15 residues. As DNA, the CDR3 is TGTGCCAGCAGCCGAGAGACTAGCCTGACAAACATTCAGTACTTC. Encoded protein: CASSRETSLTNIQYF.

The chain recombines TRBV7-2 with TRBJ1-5; TRBD1 matches at 7 bases. CDR1 and CDR2 (germline): SGHTA, FQGNSA. V was clipped by 5 bases and J by 2 bases; unmatched bases: 3. The CDR3 spans 14 residues. CDR3 coding DNA: TGTGCCAGCAGCCCCACAGGGGGCAATCAGCCCCAGCATTTT. It codes for CASSPTGGNQPQHF.

The chain is built from TRBV5-4 and TRBJ1-1, with 9 nucleotides matching TRBD1. This CDR3 region has 13 residues. V trimming: 0 bases; J trimming: 8 bases; junction bases outside the gene matches: 2. Germline values: CDR1 SGHNT, CDR2 YYREEE (reference sequence). CDR3: CASSLATGGEAFF. The CDR3 nucleotides are TGTGCCAGCAGCTTGGCAACAGGGGGCGAAGCTTTCTTT.

The chain recombines TRBV12-5 with TRBJ2-1, with 13 bases aligning to TRBD2. There are 15 residues in the CDR3. Germline CDR1 LGHNT, CDR2 FRNRAP. V trimming: 5 bases; J trimming: 9 bases; junction bases outside the gene matches: 7. In nucleotides, the CDR3 is TGTGCTAGTGGTATAGGACTAGCGGGAGTAGGTGAGCAGTTCTTC. Translation: CASGIGLAGVGEQFF.

J is TRBJ2-2 and V is TRBV28; D is perhaps TRBD2 (5 bases). The CDR3 is 15 amino acids. Trimming took off 1 base at V and 4 bases at J, with 10 bases between the two ends. Per the germline V gene, CDR1 is MDHEN and CDR2 is SYDVKM. The CDR3 region is CASSLSGIRTGELFF. The DNA of the CDR3 is TGTGCCAGCAGTTTATCGGGGATACGCACCGGGGAGCTGTTTTTT.

The rearrangement links TRBV2 to TRBJ2-3; perhaps TRBD2 as D (7 bases). The germline V gene encodes CDR1 SNHLY and CDR2 FYNNEI. V was clipped by 4 bases and J by 1 base, with 15 bases between them. CDR3 length: 16 amino acids. The CDR3 sequence is CASSVVGGRGTDTQYF. The DNA for the CDR3 is TGTGCCAGCAGTGTTGTCGGGGGGCGTGGCACAGATACGCAGTATTTT.

The chain has TRBV18 and TRBJ1-2; possible D gene TRBD1, 6 bases. CDR3 size: 14 residues. The V and J ends lost 3 bases and 4 bases respectively, with 12 bases between them. The germline gives CDR1 KGHSH, CDR2 LQKENI. The CDR3 nucleotides read TGTGCCAGCTCACCCTCCCCGGACAGCTATGGCTACACCTTC. Translation: CASSPSPDSYGYTF.

The gene calls are TRBV7-2 and TRBJ2-7; 15 nucleotides align to TRBD2. The CDR3 is made up of 16 amino acids. With V trimmed by 5 bases and J by 6 bases, 8 bases remained unmatched. Germline lookup yields CDR1 SGHTA and CDR2 FQGNSA. The CDR3 DNA is TGTGCCAGCAGCCGTCGGACTAGCGGGAGGGCAGGCGAGCAGTACTTC. This codes for CASSRRTSGRAGEQYF. Full variable domain (remainder filled in from reference TRBV7-2 and TRBJ2-7): GAGVSQSPSNKVTEKGKDVELRCDPISGHTALYWYRQSLGQGLEFLIYFQGNSAPDKSGLPSDRFSAERTGGSVSTLTIQRTQQEDSAVYLCASSRRTSGRAGEQYFGPGTRLTVT.

V usage is TRBV5-1 and J usage is TRBJ1-1, with 8 bases matching TRBD1. J lost 5 bases, V lost 0 bases, and 15 bases had no gene match. The length of the CDR3 is 18 residues. From germline, CDR1 is SGHRS and CDR2 YFSETQ. CDR3 sequence: CASSLGQGRYAPSTEAFF. CDR3 bases: TGCGCCAGCAGCTTGGGACAGGGGCGCTACGCCCCGAGTACTGAAGCTTTCTTT.